This TCR beta chain stems from a study of T cell responses to AZD1222 COVID-19 vaccine. Study overall: Timing groups of about 4 and about 12 weeks for second doses were pooled. The study, taken as a whole, reports: Breadth and depth of Spike-specific TCRs rose after two AZD1222 doses. It should be noted that donors were predominantly white British and more often female, and clonal diversity was possibly underestimated. In all cases, repertoires were sampled only after the peak T cell response.

Per germline, CDR1 KGHDR and CDR2 SFDVKD. V was cut by 3 bases and J by 0 bases, with 5 bases left in between. The CDR3 runs to 14 residues. TCRdb's table, derived via immunoSEQ multiplex PCR, lists solely in-frame clones and lacks some. The table shows nearly 90,000 clones, with roughly 88% occurring only once. As to this clone: Its matching antigen is unknown.

The source of this sequence is an adult in good health. Sequencing was performed on peripheral blood, taken on day 0 of AZD1222 vaccination. The rearrangement uses TRBV24-1 and TRBJ1-5; no definite D call. DNA of the CDR3: TGTGCCACCAGTGATCTTTATAGCAATCAGCCCCAGCATTTT. Its protein is CATSDLYSNQPQHF.